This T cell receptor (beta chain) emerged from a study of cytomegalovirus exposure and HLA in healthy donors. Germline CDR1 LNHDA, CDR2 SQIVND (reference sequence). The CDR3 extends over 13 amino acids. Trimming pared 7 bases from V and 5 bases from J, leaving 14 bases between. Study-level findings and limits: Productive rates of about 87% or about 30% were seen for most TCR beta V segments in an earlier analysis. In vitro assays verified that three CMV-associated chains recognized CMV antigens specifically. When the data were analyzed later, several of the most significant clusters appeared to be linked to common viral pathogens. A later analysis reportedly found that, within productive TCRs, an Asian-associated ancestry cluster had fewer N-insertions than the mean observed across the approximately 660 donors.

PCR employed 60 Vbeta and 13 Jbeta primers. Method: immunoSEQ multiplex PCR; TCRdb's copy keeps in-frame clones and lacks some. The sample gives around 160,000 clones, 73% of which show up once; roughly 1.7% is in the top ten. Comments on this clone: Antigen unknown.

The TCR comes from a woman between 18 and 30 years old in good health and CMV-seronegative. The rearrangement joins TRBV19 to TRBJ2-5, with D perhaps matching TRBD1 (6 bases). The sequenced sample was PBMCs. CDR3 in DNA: TGTGCCAGTACGAAAGGGGGTTGGGAGACCCAGTACTTC. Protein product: CASTKGGWETQYF.